The clone carrying this TCR beta chain has at least ten counts. This sample stems from a study of T cells in Graves' hyperthyroidism and ophthalmopathy. The V and J ends lost 1 base and 5 bases respectively, with 11 bases between them. The CDR3 length is 13 residues. CDR1 is GTSNPN, CDR2 SVGIG, per germline (reference sequence). Amplification yielded TCR beta CDR3 regions, with RNA transcripts as the source. First-round RT-PCR with HTBI primers amplified the TCR CDR3 region. TCRdb re-analysed the multiplex PCR reads in MiXCR, keeping a single row per CDR3 protein. This table has roughly 420,000 distinct CDR3 sequences, around 15% appearing once.

The source material was blood. This rearrangement joins TRBV30 to TRBJ1-1; D not certain. The sequence came from a woman aged 18-30 years with Graves' hyperthyroidism. The CDR3 DNA is TGTGCCTGGAGTGCTGGGCAGCCAACTGAAGCTTTCTTT. This codes for CAWSAGQPTEAFF.